The 28 T cell receptor beta chains below come from one sample, sequenced in a study of T cell responses to AZD1222 COVID-19 vaccine. Clones were read by immunoSEQ multiplex PCR, and TCRdb kept only the in-frame ones, dropping some. The top ten clones hold 3.8% of a sample with around 160,000 clones, about 90% of them seen once. The sequencing used peripheral blood, collected 28 days after the second AZD1222 dose. Every receptor here comes from an adult who received the AZD1222 COVID-19 vaccine.

The J gene is TRBJ1-5, the V gene TRBV27; D might be TRBD1 (5 bases). V lost 1 base to trimming and J lost 2 bases, with 6 bases between them. CDR3 length: 14 residues. Germline V gene data show CDR1 as MNHEY and CDR2 as SMNVEV (reference sequence). The CDR3: CASSLWDGNQPQHF. In DNA, the CDR3 is TGTGCCAGCAGTTTATGGGACGGCAATCAGCCCCAGCATTTT.

The chain uses TRBV5-4 and TRBJ1-1; 8 bases agree with TRBD1. The CDR3 length is 18 residues. V lost 4 bases, J lost 1 base, and 15 bases stayed unmatched. The germline gives CDR1 SGHNT, CDR2 YYREEE (reference sequence). The DNA for the CDR3 is TGTGCCAGCAGCCCGGACAGGGCAGGAGGTGGGTCGAACACTGAAGCTTTCTTT. It is translated as CASSPDRAGGGSNTEAFF.

This chain connects TRBV6-2 or TRBV6-3 to TRBJ2-7; TRBD2 agrees at 9 bases. The junction had 24 bases not matched to a gene; V was cut back by 4 bases and J by 2 bases. The CDR3 totals 21 residues. Germline V gene lookup returns CDR1 MNHEY and CDR2 SVGEGT. CDR3 in amino acids: CASSFVAFGLAGEVNPYEQYF. CDR3 DNA sequence: TGTGCCAGCAGTTTCGTCGCCTTTGGGTTAGCGGGAGAAGTTAACCCCTACGAGCAGTACTTC.

This chain uses TRBV7-2 with TRBJ2-7; 9 bases are shared with TRBD2. CDR1 and CDR2 (germline): SGHTA, FQGNSA. V lost 0 bases to trimming and J lost 5 bases; unmatched junction nucleotides: 5. The CDR3 extends over 15 amino acids. CDR3: CASSLAWGLADEQYF. The CDR3 DNA is TGTGCCAGCAGCTTAGCTTGGGGACTAGCCGACGAGCAGTACTTC.

Here the CDR3 reads CASSIGASRGTSGANVLTF. The DNA for the CDR3 is TGTGCCAGTAGTATTGGGGCTTCCCGGGGGACCTCTGGGGCCAACGTCCTGACTTTC. This chain links TRBV19 with TRBJ2-6; perhaps TRBD2 as D (6 bases). The germline V gene has CDR1 LNHDA and CDR2 SQIVND (reference sequence). V dropped 3 bases and J dropped 0 bases, with 18 bases sitting between them. The CDR3 is 19 amino acids.

The CDR3 nucleotides are TGTGCCAGCAGCTTAGGACGACTAGCGGGAGAGGGGGAGACCCAGTACTTC. Translated, it gives CASSLGRLAGEGETQYF. This chain joins TRBV7-2 and TRBJ2-5; 12 nucleotides line up with TRBD2. The V and J ends lost 1 base and 5 bases, in that order; junction bases with no gene match: 8. Germline V gene sequence: CDR1 SGHTA, CDR2 FQGNSA. CDR3 length: 17 amino acids.

The rearrangement joins TRBV12-1 to TRBJ1-2; the table names TRBD1, a call not compared with the DNA. TRBV12-1 is termed a pseudogene. The CDR3 sequence is 13 residues long. The CDR3 region has the DNA TGTGCCAGCAGCACCAGGGACACCTATGGCTACACCTTC. Amino acids: CASSTRDTYGYTF.

The chain joins TRBV5-1 to TRBJ2-5; 12 bases line up with TRBD2. J lost 0 bases, V lost 5 bases, and 5 bases had no gene match. Looked up from germline, CDR1 is SGHRS and CDR2 is YFSETQ. The CDR3 covers 16 residues. The CDR3 reads CASRPTSGGYQETQYF. In DNA, the CDR3 is TGCGCCAGCAGGCCCACTAGCGGGGGGTACCAAGAGACCCAGTACTTC.

The genes are TRBV11-3 and TRBJ2-5, with D unclear. The CDR3 loop spans 15 amino acids. V lost 5 bases and J 2 bases, leaving 15 bases between the germline ends. The germline V gene encodes CDR1 SGHNT and CDR2 YENEEA. CDR3 sequence: CASSLTNLRQETQYF. CDR3 nucleotides: TGTGCCAGCAGCCTCACTAACTTAAGGCAAGAGACCCAGTACTTC.

This clone was counted a single time. J is TRBJ1-5 and V is TRBV5-1; D perhaps matches TRBD1 (6 bases). V lost 5 bases and J 4 bases, leaving 10 bases between the germline ends. Germline V lookup: CDR1 SGHRS, CDR2 YFSETQ. This CDR3 region has 13 residues. The CDR3 protein is CASREGENQPQHF. CDR3 DNA: TGCGCCAGCAGAGAGGGGGAAAATCAGCCCCAGCATTTT.

The chain is built from TRBV19 and TRBJ1-3; D not resolved. Trimming shortened V by 1 base and J by 6 bases, and 19 bases separated the two germline ends. CDR3 length: 17 residues. Germline assignment: CDR1 LNHDA and CDR2 SQIVND (reference sequence). CDR3: CASSIAAGPGEKNTIYF. Written as DNA, the CDR3 is TGTGCCAGTAGTATAGCGGCGGGTCCTGGAGAAAAAAACACCATATATTTT.

CDR3 loop: CASSLDRAAYEQYF. The CDR3 DNA reads as TGTGCCAGCAGCTTAGACAGGGCGGCCTACGAGCAGTACTTC. This chain uses TRBV7-2 with TRBJ2-7; TRBD1 might be the D (6 bases). CDR3 size: 14 residues. Germline lookup yields CDR1 SGHTA and CDR2 FQGNSA. V lost 1 base to trimming and J lost 2 bases, with 9 bases between them.

The chain recombines TRBV18 with TRBJ1-2; a possible D gene is TRBD1 (6 bases). There are 14 residues in the CDR3. Germline CDR1 reads KGHSH; CDR2 reads LQKENI. Trimming shortened V by 4 bases and J by 8 bases, and 17 bases separated the two germline ends. The CDR3 loop is CASSLSGEFGGYTF. CDR3 nucleotide sequence: TGTGCCAGCTCACTTTCAGGGGAATTTGGCGGCTACACCTTC.

The chain recombines TRBV6-9 with TRBJ2-3; D is undetermined. The CDR3 has 18 amino acids. Trimming removed 4 bases from V and 4 bases from J, with 24 bases in between. Germline V gene sequence: CDR1 MNHGY, CDR2 SVAAGI. In DNA, the CDR3 is TGTGCCAGCAGTTCGATGGTACCGGGCCCCCCAGCCGCAGATACGCAGTATTTT. Protein: CASSSMVPGPPAADTQYF.

This rearrangement joins TRBV7-3 to TRBJ2-2; no clear D gene. The CDR3 is 15 amino acids. Trimming took off 5 bases at V and 6 bases at J, with 16 bases between the two ends. The germline V gene has CDR1 SGHTA and CDR2 FQGTGA. The CDR3 sequence is CASSPQTPGSGELFF. CDR3 nucleotide sequence: TGTGCCAGCAGCCCGCAGACCCCCGGGTCCGGGGAGCTGTTTTTT. Looking up the rest from reference TRBV7-3 and TRBJ2-2 gives the full variable domain: GAGVSQTPSNKVTEKGKYVELRCDPISGHTALYWYRQSLGQGPEFLIYFQGTGAADDSGLPNDRFFAVRPEGSVSTLKIQRTERGDSAVYLCASSPQTPGSGELFFGEGSRLTVL.

The chain couples TRBV2 to TRBJ2-7, with D hard to call. V was shortened by 7 bases and J by 5 bases, with 0 bases between the two germline ends. CDR3 length: 8 residues. Germline values: CDR1 SNHLY, CDR2 FYNNEI. The CDR3 region has the DNA TGTGCCAGCAACGAGCAGTACTTC. Amino acids: CASNEQYF.

This clone was seen many times. The chain is built from TRBV11-2 and TRBJ2-7, with no clear D. The CDR3 loop spans 13 amino acids. V lost 2 bases to trimming and J lost 2 bases, with 7 bases between them. CDR1 is SGHAT, CDR2 FQNNGV, per germline. The DNA of the CDR3 is TGTGCCAGCAGCTTAATACGAACCTACGAGCAGTACTTC. Protein product: CASSLIRTYEQYF. The complete variable domain, with remaining parts taken from reference TRBV11-2 and TRBJ2-7, reads EAGVAQSPRYKIIEKRQSVAFWCNPISGHATLYWYQQILGQGPKLLIQFQNNGVVDDSQLPKDRFSAERLKGVDSTLKIQPAKLEDSAVYLCASSLIRTYEQYFGPGTRLTVT.

This clone was counted between two and nine times. The chain employs TRBV6-2 or TRBV6-3 and TRBJ2-2, with D unresolved. The germline gives CDR1 MNHEY, CDR2 SVGEGT. The CDR3 is 14 residues long. Trimming took 3 bases from V and 2 from J, leaving 7 bases between them. This chain's CDR3 is CASSYRLNTGELFF. The DNA of the CDR3 is TGTGCCAGCAGTTATAGGTTAAACACCGGGGAGCTGTTTTTT.

The CDR3 DNA reads TGTGCCATCAGTGAACTGGCCGCGACTGAAGCTTTCTTT. Amino acid sequence: CAISELAATEAFF. The gene calls are TRBV10-3 and TRBJ1-1; D gene unclear. CDR3 length: 13 residues. With 3 bases removed from V and 5 bases from J, the gap between germline ends came to 10 bases. Germline CDR1 ENHRY, CDR2 SYGVKD.

This chain uses TRBV6-5 with TRBJ2-5, with TRBD1 identical over 7 bases. The junction had 7 bases not matched to a gene; V was cut back by 4 bases and J by 5 bases. The CDR3 loop spans 14 amino acids. Germline lookup yields CDR1 MNHEY and CDR2 SVGAGI. The CDR3 bases are TGTGCCAGCAGTTCGACAGGGACCCGCGAGACCCAGTACTTC. It yields the protein CASSSTGTRETQYF.

The chain combines TRBV6-4 with TRBJ2-1; 11 bases match TRBD2. Germline CDR1 MRHNA, CDR2 SNTAGT. CDR3 size: 15 residues. The junction had 6 bases not matched to a gene; V was cut back by 2 bases and J by 9 bases. For the CDR3, the DNA is TGTGCCAGCAGTGACGCCCTAGCGGGAGGAAGTGAGCAGTTCTTC. Translation gives CASSDALAGGSEQFF.

CDR3 amino acids: CASSLIFGGAPDTQYF. CDR3 nucleotide sequence: TGTGCCAGCAGCTTGATCTTCGGGGGGGCCCCAGATACGCAGTATTTT. The gene calls are TRBV13 and TRBJ2-3, with TRBD2 identical over 8 bases. The CDR3 length is 16 residues. Germline CDR1 and CDR2: PRHDT and FYEKMQ (reference sequence). With 3 bases clipped from V and 4 bases from J, the junction kept 9 bases outside the gene matches.

This sequence joins TRBV28 and TRBJ2-5; 11 bases line up with TRBD1. This CDR3 comprises 18 residues. V lost 3 bases, J lost 2 bases, and 11 bases stayed unmatched. CDR1 and CDR2 (germline): MDHEN, SYDVKM. CDR3 residues: CASSFLGVRDRGQETQYF. CDR3 DNA: TGTGCCAGCAGTTTTCTTGGAGTTAGGGACAGGGGGCAAGAGACCCAGTACTTC.

The rearrangement uses TRBV9 and TRBJ2-7; unclear D gene. The CDR3 extends over 14 amino acids. Germline V gives CDR1 SGDLS, CDR2 YYNGEE. V lost 3 bases to trimming and J lost 3 bases, with 13 bases between them. The CDR3 coding sequence is TGTGCCAGCAGCGGATCCGGGTCGTACTACGAGCAGTACTTC. Translated: CASSGSGSYYEQYF.

The rearrangement joins TRBV5-1 to TRBJ1-1; D possibly corresponds to TRBD1 (6 bases). This CDR3 region has 16 residues. The V and J ends lost 0 bases and 2 bases respectively, with 14 bases between them. Germline V gene sequence: CDR1 SGHRS, CDR2 YFSETQ. This chain's CDR3 is CASSLVGQGINTEAFF. CDR3 nucleotide sequence: TGCGCCAGCAGCTTGGTCGGGCAGGGGATTAACACTGAAGCTTTCTTT.

The chain recombines TRBV21-1 with TRBJ1-1; TRBD1, the D gene given by the table, was not confirmed from the DNA. TRBV21-1 corresponds to a pseudogene. The CDR3 runs to 16 residues. This CDR3 is CASSAPVGARDTEAFF. The CDR3 nucleotides are TGTGCCAGCAGCGCACCCGTTGGGGCCCGGGACACTGAAGCTTTCTTT.

This sequence joins TRBV27 and TRBJ2-7; D not certain. The CDR3 spans 15 residues. Trimming took 4 bases from V and 2 from J, leaving 15 bases between them. Per germline, CDR1 MNHEY and CDR2 SMNVEV (reference sequence). CDR3 protein: CASSSTMDPAYEQYF. The CDR3 DNA is TGTGCCAGCAGTTCCACAATGGACCCGGCCTACGAGCAGTACTTC.

The J gene is TRBJ2-3, the V gene TRBV7-8; 7 bases align to TRBD1. V lost 5 bases and J lost 5; bases outside the gene matches: 16. Germline lookup yields CDR1 SGHVS and CDR2 FQNEAQ. The CDR3 is made up of 17 amino acids. This CDR3 is CASSQRTGSPKVDTQYF. CDR3 DNA sequence: TGTGCCAGCAGCCAACGGACAGGATCCCCGAAGGTAGATACGCAGTATTTT.